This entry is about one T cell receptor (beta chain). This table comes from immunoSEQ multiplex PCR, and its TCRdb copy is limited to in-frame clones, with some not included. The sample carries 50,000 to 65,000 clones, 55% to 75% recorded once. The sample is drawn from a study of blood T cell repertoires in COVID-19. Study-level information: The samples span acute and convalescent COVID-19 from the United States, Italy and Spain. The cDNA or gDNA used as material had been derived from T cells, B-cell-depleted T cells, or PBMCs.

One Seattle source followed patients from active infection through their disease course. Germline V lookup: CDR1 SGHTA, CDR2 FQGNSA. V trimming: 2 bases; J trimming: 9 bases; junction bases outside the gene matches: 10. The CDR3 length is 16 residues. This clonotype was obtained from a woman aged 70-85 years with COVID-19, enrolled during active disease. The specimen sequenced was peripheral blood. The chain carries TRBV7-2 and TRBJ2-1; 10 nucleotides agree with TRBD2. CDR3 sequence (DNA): TGTGCCAGCAGCTTAAGGGTGGCTAGCGGGAGCTCTGAGCAGTTCTTC. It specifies CASSLRVASGSSEQFF.